The entry below describes one T cell receptor beta chain. Its antigen is not identified. Primers for the PCR totalled 60 Vbeta and 13 Jbeta. The data were produced by immunoSEQ multiplex PCR, yet TCRdb's version contains in-frame clones alone and is incomplete. The sample shows tens of thousands of clones, around 75% of them seen only once. The sample originates from a study of cytomegalovirus exposure and HLA in healthy donors. Study-level background: Some 85 million unique TCRs, all from HLA-typed donors, were included in an early release of the data.

Study-level results: A missense DCLRE1C variant was associated with V- and J-gene trimming of TCR beta chains in a later analysis, and an independent cohort replicated the association. The study labeled more than 150 TCR beta chains cytomegalovirus-associated. Generally TCR sequences proved uncommon, though certain public TCRs appeared in numerous donors.

The sequencing input was PBMCs. The clonotype was recovered from a man aged 60 to 69 in good health and CMV-seropositive.

The CDR3 is CASSLSLPGSSGANVLTF. The CDR3 bases are TGCGCCAGCAGCTTGTCCCTCCCTGGGAGTTCTGGGGCCAACGTCCTGACTTTC. The rearrangement joins TRBV5-1 to TRBJ2-6; weak D call: TRBD2 (5 bases). The CDR3 covers 18 residues. CDR1 and CDR2 from the germline V gene are SGHRS and YFSETQ. V was pared by 1 base and J by 1 base, with 15 bases between.